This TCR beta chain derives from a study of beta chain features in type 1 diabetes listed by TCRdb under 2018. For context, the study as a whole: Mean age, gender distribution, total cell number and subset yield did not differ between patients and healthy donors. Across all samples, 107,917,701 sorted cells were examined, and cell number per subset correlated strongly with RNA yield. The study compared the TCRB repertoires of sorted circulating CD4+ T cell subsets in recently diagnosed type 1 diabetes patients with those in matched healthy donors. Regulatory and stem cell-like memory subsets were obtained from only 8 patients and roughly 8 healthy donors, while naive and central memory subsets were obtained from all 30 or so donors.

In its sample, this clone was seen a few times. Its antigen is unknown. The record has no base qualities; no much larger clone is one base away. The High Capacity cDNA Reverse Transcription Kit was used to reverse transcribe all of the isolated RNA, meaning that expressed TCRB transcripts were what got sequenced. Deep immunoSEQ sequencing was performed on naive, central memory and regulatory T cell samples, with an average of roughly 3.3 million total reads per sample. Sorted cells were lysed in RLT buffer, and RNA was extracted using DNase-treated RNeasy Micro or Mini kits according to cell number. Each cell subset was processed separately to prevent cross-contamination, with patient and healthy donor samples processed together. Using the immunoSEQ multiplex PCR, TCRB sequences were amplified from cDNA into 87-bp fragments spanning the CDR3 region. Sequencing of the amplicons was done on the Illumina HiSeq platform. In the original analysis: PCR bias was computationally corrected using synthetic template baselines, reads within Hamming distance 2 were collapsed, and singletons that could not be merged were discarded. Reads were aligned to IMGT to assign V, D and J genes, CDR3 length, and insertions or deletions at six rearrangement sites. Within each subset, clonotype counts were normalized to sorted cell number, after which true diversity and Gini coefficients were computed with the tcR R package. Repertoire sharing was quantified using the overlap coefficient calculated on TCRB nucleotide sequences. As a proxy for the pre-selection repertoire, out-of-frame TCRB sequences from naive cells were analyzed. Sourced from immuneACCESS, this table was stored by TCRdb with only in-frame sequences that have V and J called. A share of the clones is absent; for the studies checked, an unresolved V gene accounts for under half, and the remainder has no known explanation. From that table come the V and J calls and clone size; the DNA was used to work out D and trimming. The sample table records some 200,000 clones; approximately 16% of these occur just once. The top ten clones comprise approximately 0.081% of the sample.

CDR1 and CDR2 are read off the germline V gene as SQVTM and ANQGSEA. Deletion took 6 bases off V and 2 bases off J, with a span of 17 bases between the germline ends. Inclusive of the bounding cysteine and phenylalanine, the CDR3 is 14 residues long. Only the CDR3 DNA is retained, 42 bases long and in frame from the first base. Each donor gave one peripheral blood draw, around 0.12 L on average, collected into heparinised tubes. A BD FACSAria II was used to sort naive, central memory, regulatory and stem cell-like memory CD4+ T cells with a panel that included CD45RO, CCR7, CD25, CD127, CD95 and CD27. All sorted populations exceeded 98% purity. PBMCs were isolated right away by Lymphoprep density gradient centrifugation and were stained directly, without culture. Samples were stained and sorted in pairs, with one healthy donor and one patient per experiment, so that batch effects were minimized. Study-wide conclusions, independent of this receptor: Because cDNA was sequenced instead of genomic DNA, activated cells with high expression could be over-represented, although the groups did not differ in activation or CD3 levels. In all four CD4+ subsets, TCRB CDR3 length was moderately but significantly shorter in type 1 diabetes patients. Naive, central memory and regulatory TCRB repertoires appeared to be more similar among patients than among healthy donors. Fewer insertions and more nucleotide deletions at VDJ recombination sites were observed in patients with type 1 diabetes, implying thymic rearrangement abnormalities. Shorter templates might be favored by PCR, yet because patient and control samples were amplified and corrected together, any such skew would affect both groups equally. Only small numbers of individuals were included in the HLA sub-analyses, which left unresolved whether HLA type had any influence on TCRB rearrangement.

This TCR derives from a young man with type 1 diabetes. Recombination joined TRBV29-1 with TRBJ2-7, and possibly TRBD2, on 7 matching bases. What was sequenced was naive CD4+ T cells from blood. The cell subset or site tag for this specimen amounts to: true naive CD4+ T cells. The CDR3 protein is CSVYAAGAPYEQYF. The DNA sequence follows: TGCAGCGTCTACGCCGCGGGGGCCCCCTACGAGCAGTACTTC.